These T cell receptor beta chains were read from a single sample in a study of blood T cell repertoires in COVID-19. Profiled with immunoSEQ multiplex PCR; TCRdb holds only in-frame clones, not every one. This table has over 120,000 clones, around 80% appearing once. The sequencing sample was made of peripheral blood. The receptors here all came from a man between 60 and 70 years old with active or convalescent COVID-19. Each CDR3 is given without its conserved first and last residue. Fields, in order: J gene, V gene, CDR3 protein.

J: TRBJ2-1; V: TRBV20-1; CDR3: SARGGGEQF
J: TRBJ1-1; V: TRBV19; CDR3: ASRTGTNTEAF
J: TRBJ1-4; V: TRBV27; CDR3: ASSNRQGVEKLF
J: TRBJ2-3; V: TRBV11-3; CDR3: ASSLAGTSGRAVGTDTQY
J: TRBJ1-2; V: TRBV7-8; CDR3: ASSSPDRNYGYT
J: TRBJ1-1; V: TRBV6-5; CDR3: ASRITVMNTEAF
J: TRBJ1-5; V: TRBV11-3; CDR3: ASSQSTGPDQPQH
J: TRBJ1-1; V: TRBV6-5; CDR3: ASSYLEIGYTEAF
J: TRBJ1-1; V: TRBV7-9; CDR3: ASSLRDRFTEAF
J: TRBJ1-2; V: TRBV5-4; CDR3: ASRNTTNYGYT
J: TRBJ1-2; V: TRBV6-5; CDR3: ASSYTQDSRYGYT
J: TRBJ2-7; V: TRBV27; CDR3: ASSLGTGIYEQY
J: TRBJ2-1; V: TRBV28; CDR3: ASSFLAGLGNEQF
J: TRBJ1-1; V: TRBV5-5; CDR3: ASTVALSPAGAEAF
J: TRBJ1-5; V: TRBV7-2; CDR3: ASSLDHQAQH
J: TRBJ2-7; V: TRBV7-2; CDR3: ASRRTEHYEQY
J: TRBJ2-2; V: TRBV13; CDR3: ASSEVGTTGELF
J: TRBJ1-2; V: TRBV27; CDR3: ASRRRQGYNYGYT
J: TRBJ2-3; V: TRBV29-1; CDR3: SIRLANTQY
J: TRBJ1-2; V: TRBV29-1; CDR3: SVEQGPSYGYT
J: TRBJ1-4; V: TRBV27; CDR3: ASSLRLRGSTNEKLF
J: TRBJ2-1; V: TRBV3-1/TRBV3-2; CDR3: ASSWDYPLYNEQF
J: TRBJ1-6; V: TRBV14; CDR3: ATQATAGSPLH
J: TRBJ1-5; V: TRBV6-5; CDR3: ASSYSPDQPQH
J: TRBJ1-5; V: TRBV18; CDR3: ASSPGGGPNQPQH
J: TRBJ1-2; V: TRBV7-6; CDR3: ASSPRTGAISEGYT
J: TRBJ2-2; V: TRBV11-3; CDR3: ASSSRATNTGELF
J: TRBJ1-1; V: TRBV30; CDR3: AWGDSMNTEAF
J: TRBJ2-2; V: TRBV6-4; CDR3: ASRAQPTGLAGTGELF
J: TRBJ1-2; V: TRBV10-3; CDR3: AISPAPQENYGYT
J: TRBJ1-2; V: TRBV7-6; CDR3: ASSPRQGNNNYGYT
J: TRBJ2-1; V: TRBV15; CDR3: ATSREGLAGPYNEQF
J: TRBJ2-3; V: TRBV18; CDR3: ASSPNSGLAGADTQY
J: TRBJ1-2; V: TRBV6-5; CDR3: ASSYGGNYGYT
J: TRBJ2-7; V: TRBV11-3; CDR3: ASSSSPRQGYEQY